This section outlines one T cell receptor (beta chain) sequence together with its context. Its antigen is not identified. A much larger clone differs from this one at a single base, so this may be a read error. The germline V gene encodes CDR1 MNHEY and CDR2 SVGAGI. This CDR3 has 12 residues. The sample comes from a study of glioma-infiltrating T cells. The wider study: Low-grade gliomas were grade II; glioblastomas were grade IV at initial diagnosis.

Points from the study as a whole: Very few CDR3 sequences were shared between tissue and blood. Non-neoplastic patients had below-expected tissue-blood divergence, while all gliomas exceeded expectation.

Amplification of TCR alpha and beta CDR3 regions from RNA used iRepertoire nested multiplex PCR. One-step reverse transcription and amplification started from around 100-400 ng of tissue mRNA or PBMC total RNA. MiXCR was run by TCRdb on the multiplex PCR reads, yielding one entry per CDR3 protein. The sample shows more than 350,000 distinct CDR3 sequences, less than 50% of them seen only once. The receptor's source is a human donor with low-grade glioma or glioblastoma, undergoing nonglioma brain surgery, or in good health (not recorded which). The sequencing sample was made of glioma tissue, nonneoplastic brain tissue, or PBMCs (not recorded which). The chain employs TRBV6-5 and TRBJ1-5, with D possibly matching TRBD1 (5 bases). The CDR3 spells CASSYGGEPKHF. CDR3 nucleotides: TGTGCCAGCAGTTACGGGGGTGAGCCCAAGCATTTT.